These T cell receptor beta chains were read from a single sample in a study of human T cells and chemical hapten exposure. From the RACE reads, TCRdb called clonotypes with MiXCR, one entry per CDR3 protein. The table lists approximately 340,000 distinct CDR3 sequences, 5.5% to 8% of them singletons. The sequencing used whole blood, collected in connection with sensitization to the hapten diphenylcyclopropenone (DPC). These receptors all stem from a woman aged 18-30 years with alopecia areata. Some clones in this sample may be carry-over from other donors' samples. Both conserved end residues are part of each CDR3. A D gene is named only where the DNA matches it firmly. Size tells how often a clone was seen (once, few, many) or the class of an expanded clone, and some rows leave it out.

TRBJ1-5,NA,TRBV27,many,CASSLRASNQPQHF,TGTGCCAGCAGTTTGAGGGCTAGCAATCAGCCCCAGCATTTT
TRBJ2-5,NA,TRBV4-3,many,CASSQATLSHGPQETQYF,TGCGCCAGCAGCCAAGCCACCTTGTCTCACGGTCCCCAAGAGACCCAGTACTTC
TRBJ1-2,TRBD1,TRBV11-2,NA,CASSLGQGFGYTF,TGTGCCAGCAGCTTAGGACAGGGCTTTGGCTACACCTTC
TRBJ2-3,TRBD2,TRBV27,NA,CASSLSGGTSDTQYF,TGTGCCAGCAGTCTGAGCGGGGGGACTTCAGATACGCAGTATTTT
TRBJ2-3,NA,TRBV27,many,CASSLFSGDLITDTQYF,TGTGCCAGCAGTTTATTTTCGGGTGATTTAATCACAGATACGCAGTATTTT
TRBJ2-2,NA,TRBV2,NA,CASKWGFPGELFF,TGTGCCAGCAAATGGGGTTTTCCCGGGGAGCTGTTTTTT
TRBJ1-5,TRBD1,TRBV12-3/TRBV12-4,many,CASSSHDRDQPQHF,TGTGCCAGCAGTTCACACGACAGGGATCAGCCCCAGCATTTT
TRBJ2-2,NA,TRBV9,many,CASSARLTSTGELFF,TGTGCCAGCAGCGCCCGCCTGACGAGCACCGGGGAGCTGTTTTTT
TRBJ1-1,NA,TRBV4-1,NA,CASSIPEDGVTAFF,TGCGCCAGCAGCATCCCCGAGGACGGTGTTACAGCTTTCTTT
TRBJ1-3,NA,TRBV4-3,few,CASSQESYSLHTIYF,TGCGCCAGCAGCCAAGAATCATACTCCCTACACACCATATATTTT
TRBJ2-1,NA,TRBV5-1,NA,CASIGQTGPEQFF,TGCGCCAGCATCGGACAGACCGGGCCTGAGCAGTTCTTC
TRBJ2-3,NA,TRBV4-1,NA,CASSQEGGAIFTQYF,TGCGCCAGCAGCCAAGAGGGGGGGGCAATTTTTACGCAGTATTTT
TRBJ2-1,NA,TRBV29-1,few,CSVERTDSYNEQFF,TGCAGCGTTGAACGGACAGACTCCTACAATGAGCAGTTCTTC
TRBJ2-7,TRBD1,TRBV4-1,many,CASSLGQGERSYEQYF,TGCGCCAGCAGCCTCGGACAGGGGGAACGGTCCTACGAGCAGTACTTC
TRBJ1-4,TRBD1,TRBV6-1,NA,CASSQTGGEEKLFF,TGTGCCAGCAGCCAAACAGGGGGCGAAGAAAAACTGTTTTTT
TRBJ1-4,NA,TRBV7-2,few,CASSLGGGLGEKLFF,TGTGCCAGCAGCTTAGGAGGGGGGTTGGGTGAAAAACTGTTTTTT
TRBJ1-2,TRBD1,TRBV4-1,few,CASSQADRESGYTF,TGCGCCAGCAGCCAAGCAGACAGGGAAAGTGGCTACACCTTC
TRBJ2-3,TRBD1,TRBV5-6,NA,CASSLVVVRGQDTDTQYF,TGTGCCAGCAGCTTGGTGGTCGTGAGGGGGCAGGACACAGATACGCAGTATTTT
TRBJ2-5,TRBD2,TRBV6-5,few,CASSYSTGGQGQETQYF,TGTGCCAGCAGTTACTCGACGGGGGGGCAGGGCCAAGAGACCCAGTACTTC
TRBJ1-1,NA,TRBV6-6,NA,CASSPGPTPPEAFF,TGTGCCAGCAGTCCGGGACCCACTCCCCCTGAAGCTTTCTTT
TRBJ2-7,TRBD2,TRBV6-2/TRBV6-3,few,CASSYSGLAGGLYF,TGTGCCAGCAGTTACTCCGGACTAGCGGGGGGTTTGTACTTC
TRBJ2-7,TRBD2,TRBV5-1,many,CASSTGTSGGADEQYF,TGCGCCAGCAGCACAGGGACTAGCGGGGGGGCTGACGAGCAGTACTTC
TRBJ1-4,TRBD1,TRBV20-1,NA,CSALDRANEKLFF,TGCAGTGCTCTCGACAGGGCTAATGAAAAACTGTTTTTT
TRBJ2-7,TRBD1,TRBV20-1,few,CSVPRQGQTYEQYF,TGCAGTGTTCCCCGACAGGGACAGACCTACGAGCAGTACTTC
TRBJ2-1,NA,TRBV20-1,NA,CSARVLAANNEQFF,TGCAGTGCTAGAGTTCTAGCAGCGAACAATGAGCAGTTCTTC
TRBJ1-3,TRBD1,TRBV28,many,CASSRGQDPSGNTIYF,TGTGCCAGCAGTAGGGGACAGGACCCCTCTGGAAACACCATATATTTT
TRBJ1-1,NA,TRBV5-6,few,CASRRGYTEAFF,TGTGCCAGTAGGAGAGGGTACACTGAAGCTTTCTTT
TRBJ2-5,TRBD1,TRBV5-1,NA,CASSFGDRGSQETQYF,TGCGCCAGCAGCTTTGGCGACAGGGGATCCCAAGAGACCCAGTACTTC
TRBJ2-3,NA,TRBV20-1,many,CSARDLGPGADTQYF,TGCAGTGCTAGAGATCTTGGACCTGGGGCAGATACGCAGTATTTT
TRBJ2-7,NA,TRBV20-1,NA,CSPGTPHGEQYF,TGCAGTCCTGGGACCCCCCATGGGGAGCAGTACTTC
TRBJ2-7,NA,TRBV7-9,many,CASSLERGEQYF,TGTGCCAGCAGCCTGGAGCGAGGCGAGCAGTACTTC
TRBJ1-6,NA,TRBV6-5,NA,CASSYIFQLNPNSPLHF,TGTGCCAGCAGTTACATATTCCAGCTGAACCCTAATTCACCCCTCCACTTT
TRBJ2-3,NA,TRBV6-6,many,CASNRGDTDTQYF,TGTGCCAGCAATAGGGGAGACACAGATACGCAGTATTTT
TRBJ2-2,TRBD1,TRBV10-3,few,CAISSLGTADTGELFF,TGTGCCATCAGTAGCCTCGGGACAGCCGACACCGGGGAGCTGTTTTTT
TRBJ1-1,NA,TRBV30,few,CALPRGRWTEAFF,TGTGCCCTTCCACGGGGGCGTTGGACTGAAGCTTTCTTT
TRBJ2-5,TRBD1,TRBV5-1,NA,CASSTGTAKETQYF,TGCGCCAGCAGCACCGGGACAGCGAAAGAGACCCAGTACTTC
TRBJ2-3,TRBD2,TRBV6-5,NA,CASSYRTTSGGGTDTQYF,TGTGCCAGCAGTTACCGAACGACTAGCGGGGGCGGCACAGATACGCAGTATTTT
TRBJ2-3,TRBD1,TRBV28,few,CASSEDGQGDTDTQYF,TGTGCCAGCAGTGAAGATGGACAGGGGGACACAGATACGCAGTATTTT
TRBJ2-3,NA,TRBV12-3/TRBV12-4,NA,CASSLAGGGETDTQYF,TGTGCCAGCAGTTTAGCGGGCGGGGGCGAGACAGATACGCAGTATTTT
TRBJ2-3,NA,TRBV27,NA,CASSLFVDGTDTQYF,TGTGCCAGCAGTTTATTTGTTGACGGCACAGATACGCAGTATTTT
TRBJ1-3,TRBD1,TRBV10-3,many,CASEQGSSGNTIYF,TGTGCCAGCGAACAGGGGAGCTCTGGAAACACCATATATTTT
TRBJ2-7,TRBD2,TRBV28,NA,CASSKSGTSVSYEQYF,TGTGCCAGCAGCAAATCCGGGACTAGCGTATCCTACGAGCAGTACTTC
TRBJ2-3,TRBD2,TRBV5-1,NA,CASSPLTSGGGTDTQYF,TGCGCCAGCAGCCCACTGACTAGCGGGGGGGGCACAGATACGCAGTATTTT
TRBJ2-7,TRBD1,TRBV3-1,few,CASSHPTGSSYEQYF,TGTGCCAGCAGCCACCCGACAGGGAGCTCCTACGAGCAGTACTTC
TRBJ1-1,NA,TRBV20-1,few,CSARARHPPEMNTEAFF,TGCAGTGCTAGGGCGCGACACCCCCCTGAAATGAACACTGAAGCTTTCTTT